This section outlines one T cell receptor beta chain sequence together with its context. Its antigen is unknown. Using its own MiXCR run on the 5' RACE reads, TCRdb lists one record per CDR3 protein. This table has around 77,000 distinct CDR3 sequences, 9.5% to 15% appearing once. The data belong to a study of early T cells in non-severe SARS-CoV-2 infection. General observations from the study: Comparison of clonotypes with VDJdb favored anti-spike CD8 responses while missing private and CD4 specificities.

Germline CDR1 LNHDA, CDR2 SQIVND (reference sequence). V lost 1 base to trimming and J lost 0 bases; unmatched junction nucleotides: 6. The CDR3 consists of 18 residues. This receptor was identified in an adult who was a healthcare worker with PCR-confirmed SARS-CoV-2 infection or an uninfected control (not recorded which). The donor label of this sample is uncertain. The rearrangement links TRBV19 to TRBJ2-3, with 11 bases lining up with TRBD2. Specimen: whole blood, collected at baseline. The CDR3 loop reads CASSIAGSGGASTDTQYF. The CDR3 coding sequence is TGTGCCAGTAGTATAGCTGGTAGCGGGGGGGCTAGCACAGATACGCAGTATTTT.